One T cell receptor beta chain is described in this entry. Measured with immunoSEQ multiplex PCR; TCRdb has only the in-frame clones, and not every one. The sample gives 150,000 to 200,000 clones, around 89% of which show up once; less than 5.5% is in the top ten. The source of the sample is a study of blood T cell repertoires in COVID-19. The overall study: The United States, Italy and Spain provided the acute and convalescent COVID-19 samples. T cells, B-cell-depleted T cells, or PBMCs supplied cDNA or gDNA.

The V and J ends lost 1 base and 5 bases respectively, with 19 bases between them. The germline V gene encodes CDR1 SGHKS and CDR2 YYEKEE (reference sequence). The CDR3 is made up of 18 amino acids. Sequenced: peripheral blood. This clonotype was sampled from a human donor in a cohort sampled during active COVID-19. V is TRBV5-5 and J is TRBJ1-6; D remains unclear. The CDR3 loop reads CASSLRISGGSNNSPLHF. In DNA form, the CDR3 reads TGTGCCAGCAGCTTGCGTATTTCGGGAGGAAGTAATAATTCACCCCTCCACTTT.